A selection of T cell receptor beta chains follows, all from one sample in a study of beta chain features in type 1 diabetes. Here immunoSEQ multiplex PCR was the method, and the copy in TCRdb shows in-frame clones only, minus some. The data show 120,000 or so clones, with around 15% seen just once and around 2.5% held by the top ten. Sequencing input: central memory CD4+ T cells from blood. The receptors come from a man younger than 35 with type 1 diabetes. Each CDR3 is given with its conserved first and last residue. A D gene is named only where the DNA matches it firmly. Where a row states a size, it is once, few, many or the class of an expanded clone; other rows omit it.

clone_size: .; d_call: TRBD2; cdr3_length: 12; j_call: TRBJ2-1; v_call: TRBV4-1; cdr3_nt: TGCGCCAGCAGCCCCTTAGGGACTAGACAGTTCTTC; cdr3_aa: CASSPLGTRQFF
clone_size: .; d_call: .; cdr3_length: 14; j_call: TRBJ2-7; v_call: TRBV5-1; cdr3_nt: TGCGCCAGCAGCTTGCAGTCAGAAACCTACGAGCAGTACTTC; cdr3_aa: CASSLQSETYEQYF
clone_size: many; d_call: TRBD1; cdr3_length: 18; j_call: TRBJ2-6; v_call: TRBV7-2; cdr3_nt: TGTGCCAGCAGCTTAGCGGGGACAGGGTCCTCTGGGGCCAACGTCCTGACTTTC; cdr3_aa: CASSLAGTGSSGANVLTF
clone_size: .; d_call: .; cdr3_length: 13; j_call: TRBJ2-5; v_call: TRBV7-2; cdr3_nt: TGTGCCAGCAGCCAAGAGAGGGGGGAGACCCAGTACTTC; cdr3_aa: CASSQERGETQYF
clone_size: .; d_call: .; cdr3_length: 13; j_call: TRBJ1-6; v_call: TRBV14; cdr3_nt: TGTGCCAGCAGCCAAGAGGAGCATTCACCCCTCCACTTT; cdr3_aa: CASSQEEHSPLHF
clone_size: .; d_call: .; cdr3_length: 11; j_call: TRBJ1-1; v_call: TRBV20-1; cdr3_nt: TGCAGTGCTAGTTACAGGGTAGAAGCTTTCTTT; cdr3_aa: CSASYRVEAFF
clone_size: many; d_call: TRBD2; cdr3_length: 16; j_call: TRBJ2-1; v_call: TRBV30; cdr3_nt: TGTGCCTGGAGGACACTAGCGGGAGGGATCTACAATGAGCAGTTCTTC; cdr3_aa: CAWRTLAGGIYNEQFF
clone_size: .; d_call: TRBD1; cdr3_length: 14; j_call: TRBJ2-2; v_call: TRBV7-3; cdr3_nt: TGTGCCAGCAGCTGGACAGGGAACACCGGGGAGCTGTTTTTT; cdr3_aa: CASSWTGNTGELFF
clone_size: .; d_call: .; cdr3_length: 13; j_call: TRBJ2-7; v_call: TRBV5-4; cdr3_nt: TGTGCCAGCAGCTTGACTGGTCTCTACGAGCAGTACTTC; cdr3_aa: CASSLTGLYEQYF
clone_size: .; d_call: .; cdr3_length: 12; j_call: TRBJ2-3; v_call: TRBV2; cdr3_nt: TGTGCCAGCAGGCAGAACACAGATACGCAGTATTTT; cdr3_aa: CASRQNTDTQYF
clone_size: many; d_call: TRBD2; cdr3_length: 13; j_call: TRBJ2-7; v_call: TRBV30; cdr3_nt: TGTGCCTGGAGGCGACTAGCGCCCTACGAGCAGTACTTC; cdr3_aa: CAWRRLAPYEQYF
clone_size: many; d_call: TRBD2; cdr3_length: 15; j_call: TRBJ2-1; v_call: TRBV18; cdr3_nt: TGTGCCAGCTCACCGGGACTAGCGGGAGATCGTGAGCAGTTCTTC; cdr3_aa: CASSPGLAGDREQFF
clone_size: few; d_call: .; cdr3_length: 10; j_call: TRBJ1-1; v_call: TRBV29-1; cdr3_nt: TGCAGCGGGACGAACACTGAAGCTTTCTTT; cdr3_aa: CSGTNTEAFF
clone_size: few; d_call: .; cdr3_length: 14; j_call: TRBJ1-2; v_call: TRBV4-2; cdr3_nt: TGTGCCAGCAGCCAAGGGATCGGAAACTATGGCTACACCTTC; cdr3_aa: CASSQGIGNYGYTF
clone_size: few; d_call: TRBD2; cdr3_length: 16; j_call: TRBJ2-5; v_call: TRBV7-8; cdr3_nt: TGTGCCAGCAGCTTAGCCGTAGCGGGGGCCCCAATGACCCAGTACTTC; cdr3_aa: CASSLAVAGAPMTQYF
clone_size: .; d_call: .; cdr3_length: 11; j_call: TRBJ2-1; v_call: TRBV29-1; cdr3_nt: TGCAGCGTTGGGGGGGAAGGGGAGCAGTTCTTC; cdr3_aa: CSVGGEGEQFF
clone_size: few; d_call: .; cdr3_length: 13; j_call: TRBJ2-3; v_call: TRBV15; cdr3_nt: TGTGCCACCAAGACACCTAGCACAGATACGCAGTATTTT; cdr3_aa: CATKTPSTDTQYF
clone_size: few; d_call: .; cdr3_length: 16; j_call: TRBJ2-3; v_call: TRBV11-2; cdr3_nt: TGTGCCAGCAGCACCCTAGCCACCCTTGGCACAGATACGCAGTATTTT; cdr3_aa: CASSTLATLGTDTQYF
clone_size: few; d_call: TRBD2; cdr3_length: 17; j_call: TRBJ2-7; v_call: TRBV5-1; cdr3_nt: TGCGCCAGCAGCTATGACGGGACTAGCGGGAGAGTTAACGAGCAGTACTTC; cdr3_aa: CASSYDGTSGRVNEQYF
clone_size: few; d_call: .; cdr3_length: 16; j_call: TRBJ1-5; v_call: TRBV7-2; cdr3_nt: TGTGCCAGCAGCTTAGTGGGGTACAGCGCAGTTCAGCCCCAGCATTTT; cdr3_aa: CASSLVGYSAVQPQHF
clone_size: few; d_call: .; cdr3_length: 13; j_call: TRBJ2-3; v_call: TRBV27; cdr3_nt: TGTGCCAGCAGTTTCCGGCCCGGAGATACGCAGTATTTT; cdr3_aa: CASSFRPGDTQYF
clone_size: .; d_call: .; cdr3_length: 13; j_call: TRBJ1-4; v_call: TRBV4-1; cdr3_nt: TGCGCCAGCAGCCGCGGACTAGGGGAAAAACTGTTTTTT; cdr3_aa: CASSRGLGEKLFF
clone_size: few; d_call: TRBD1; cdr3_length: 15; j_call: TRBJ2-7; v_call: TRBV7-2; cdr3_nt: TGTGCCAGCAGCTTAGGGGGACAGGGAGTCTACGAGCAGTACTTC; cdr3_aa: CASSLGGQGVYEQYF
clone_size: .; d_call: .; cdr3_length: 15; j_call: TRBJ2-5; v_call: TRBV5-1; cdr3_nt: TGCGCCAGCGGGAGACAGGTGGGATTCCAAGAGACCCAGTACTTC; cdr3_aa: CASGRQVGFQETQYF
clone_size: few; d_call: TRBD1; cdr3_length: 16; j_call: TRBJ2-5; v_call: TRBV5-4; cdr3_nt: TGTGCCAGCAGCTTTCCTGGACAGGTTGGACGGGAGACCCAGTACTTC; cdr3_aa: CASSFPGQVGRETQYF
clone_size: many; d_call: TRBD2; cdr3_length: 15; j_call: TRBJ2-5; v_call: TRBV9; cdr3_nt: TGTGCCAGCAGCGAGGGAGGGGTGTACCAAGAGACCCAGTACTTC; cdr3_aa: CASSEGGVYQETQYF
clone_size: few; d_call: .; cdr3_length: 15; j_call: TRBJ2-1; v_call: TRBV7-2; cdr3_nt: TGTGCCAGCAGCTTACTAGGGAATAGGGTGCATGAGCAGTTCTTC; cdr3_aa: CASSLLGNRVHEQFF
clone_size: many; d_call: .; cdr3_length: 16; j_call: TRBJ2-1; v_call: TRBV2; cdr3_nt: TGTGCCAGCAGTGAAGGTCACAGGCCGACCTACAATGAGCAGTTCTTC; cdr3_aa: CASSEGHRPTYNEQFF
clone_size: .; d_call: TRBD1; cdr3_length: 14; j_call: TRBJ2-2; v_call: TRBV9; cdr3_nt: TGTGCCAGCAGCCTGATGACAGGGAACGGGGAGCTGTTTTTT; cdr3_aa: CASSLMTGNGELFF
clone_size: .; d_call: .; cdr3_length: 14; j_call: TRBJ2-3; v_call: TRBV11-1; cdr3_nt: TGTGCCAGCTCGGAGGGACAGAGCACAGATACGCAGTATTTT; cdr3_aa: CASSEGQSTDTQYF
clone_size: few; d_call: TRBD2; cdr3_length: 15; j_call: TRBJ2-5; v_call: TRBV29-1; cdr3_nt: TGCAGCGTCCATGAGCCTAGCGGGGGTGGGGAGACCCAGTACTTC; cdr3_aa: CSVHEPSGGGETQYF
clone_size: .; d_call: .; cdr3_length: 12; j_call: TRBJ2-5; v_call: TRBV12-5; cdr3_nt: TGTGCTAGTGGGGGGCTGGGAGAGACCCAGTACTTC; cdr3_aa: CASGGLGETQYF
clone_size: few; d_call: .; cdr3_length: 13; j_call: TRBJ2-4; v_call: TRBV7-9; cdr3_nt: TGTGCCAGCAGCTCCGAGCTGATCGGGATTCAGTACTTC; cdr3_aa: CASSSELIGIQYF
clone_size: few; d_call: .; cdr3_length: 13; j_call: TRBJ2-1; v_call: TRBV29-1; cdr3_nt: TGCAGCGTTGAACAGAGCTCCTACAATGAGCAGTTCTTC; cdr3_aa: CSVEQSSYNEQFF
clone_size: .; d_call: .; cdr3_length: 13; j_call: TRBJ1-5; v_call: TRBV27; cdr3_nt: TGTGCCAGCAGTGTTCCAGGGTATCAGCCCCAGCATTTT; cdr3_aa: CASSVPGYQPQHF
clone_size: few; d_call: .; cdr3_length: 14; j_call: TRBJ2-3; v_call: TRBV6-6; cdr3_nt: TGTGCCAGCCTTCGGGGGACTAGCACAGATACGCAGTATTTT; cdr3_aa: CASLRGTSTDTQYF
clone_size: .; d_call: TRBD2; cdr3_length: 14; j_call: TRBJ2-7; v_call: TRBV30; cdr3_nt: TGTGCCTGGGAGGGGGGACTAGCCGCGAACGAGCAGTACTTC; cdr3_aa: CAWEGGLAANEQYF
clone_size: few; d_call: TRBD2; cdr3_length: 15; j_call: TRBJ2-2; v_call: TRBV30; cdr3_nt: TGTGCCTGGAGTCCGGGACTAGCAGGCACCGGGGAGCTGTTTTTT; cdr3_aa: CAWSPGLAGTGELFF
clone_size: .; d_call: .; cdr3_length: 12; j_call: TRBJ2-7; v_call: TRBV19; cdr3_nt: TGTGCCAGTACCCCGGACGGCCGCGAGCAGTACTTC; cdr3_aa: CASTPDGREQYF
clone_size: few; d_call: TRBD1; cdr3_length: 16; j_call: TRBJ2-3; v_call: TRBV5-1; cdr3_nt: TGCGCCAGCAGCCCCCCGACAGGGGGTGGCGGAGATACGCAGTATTTT; cdr3_aa: CASSPPTGGGGDTQYF
clone_size: many; d_call: TRBD2; cdr3_length: 21; j_call: TRBJ2-1; v_call: TRBV4-1; cdr3_nt: TGCGCCAGCAGCCCCATTCCACAGGAGTATCCGCTAGCGGGAGGGAGAAATGAGCAGTTCTTC; cdr3_aa: CASSPIPQEYPLAGGRNEQFF
clone_size: .; d_call: .; cdr3_length: 14; j_call: TRBJ2-7; v_call: TRBV18; cdr3_nt: TGTGCCAGCTCACCAGTGCCTCGGGGTTACGAGCAGTACTTC; cdr3_aa: CASSPVPRGYEQYF
clone_size: .; d_call: .; cdr3_length: 14; j_call: TRBJ1-4; v_call: TRBV30; cdr3_nt: TGTGCCTGGAGTGTAAGGGGAACTAATGAAAAACTGTTTTTT; cdr3_aa: CAWSVRGTNEKLFF
clone_size: .; d_call: .; cdr3_length: 15; j_call: TRBJ1-1; v_call: TRBV19; cdr3_nt: TGTGCCAGTAGTGAACTTTTGGGTTTGAACACTGAAGCTTTCTTT; cdr3_aa: CASSELLGLNTEAFF
clone_size: few; d_call: .; cdr3_length: 12; j_call: TRBJ1-2; v_call: TRBV19; cdr3_nt: TGTGCCATCTCCGACAAGGATCATGGCTACACCTTC; cdr3_aa: CAISDKDHGYTF
clone_size: few; d_call: TRBD1; cdr3_length: 15; j_call: TRBJ2-2; v_call: TRBV6-5; cdr3_nt: TGTGCCAGCAGTTACCGACAGGGGAACACCGGGGAGCTGTTTTTT; cdr3_aa: CASSYRQGNTGELFF
clone_size: few; d_call: .; cdr3_length: 14; j_call: TRBJ2-7; v_call: TRBV7-9; cdr3_nt: TGTGCCAGCAGCCCGATCCCCACTACAGACGAGCAGTACTTC; cdr3_aa: CASSPIPTTDEQYF
clone_size: few; d_call: .; cdr3_length: 13; j_call: TRBJ2-7; v_call: TRBV19; cdr3_nt: TGTGCCAGTAGCCGGGACCGTTCCTACGAGCAGTACTTC; cdr3_aa: CASSRDRSYEQYF